This TCR beta chain derives from a study of T cells in localized non-small cell lung cancer. TCRdb keeps only in-frame clones here, not all; method: immunoSEQ multiplex PCR. The sample has about 15,000 clones; almost 90% are singletons. This CDR3 contains 13 residues. Germline-derived CDR1 and CDR2 are LNHDA and SQIVND (reference sequence). With 4 bases clipped from V and 5 bases from J, the junction kept 3 bases outside the gene matches. Study-wide results and limits: A raised T cell density in blood coincided with lengthier overall survival.

Note on this clone: Its antigen is as yet unknown.

The material sequenced was peripheral blood mononuclear cells, taken before any cancer treatment. This sequence joins TRBV19 and TRBJ2-5, with 8 bases aligning to TRBD1. The TCR sequence derives from a woman aged 40-75 years with stage III lung adenocarcinoma. The CDR3 DNA follows: TGTGCCAGTAGTAATAACAGGGGGGAGACCCAGTACTTC. Its protein product is CASSNNRGETQYF.